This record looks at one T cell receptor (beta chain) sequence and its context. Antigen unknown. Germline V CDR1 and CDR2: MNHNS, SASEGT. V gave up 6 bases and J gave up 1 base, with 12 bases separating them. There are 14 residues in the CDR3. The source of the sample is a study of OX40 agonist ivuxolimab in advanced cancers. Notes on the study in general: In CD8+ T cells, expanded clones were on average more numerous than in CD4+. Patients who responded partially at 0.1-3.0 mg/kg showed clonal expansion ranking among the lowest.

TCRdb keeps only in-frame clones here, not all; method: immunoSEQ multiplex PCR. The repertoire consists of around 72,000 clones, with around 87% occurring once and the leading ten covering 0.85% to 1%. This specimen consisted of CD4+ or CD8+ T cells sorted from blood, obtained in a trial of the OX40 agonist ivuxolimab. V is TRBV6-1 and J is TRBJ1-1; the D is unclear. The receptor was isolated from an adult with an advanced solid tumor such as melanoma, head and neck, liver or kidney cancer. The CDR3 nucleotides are TGTGCCAGCAGCCTAAGAGAGGGGAACACTGAAGCTTTCTTT. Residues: CASSLREGNTEAFF.